This T cell receptor (beta chain) was profiled in a study of cytomegalovirus exposure and HLA in healthy donors. Deletions cut 3 bases from V and 1 base from J, with 9 bases between. The CDR3 runs to 14 residues. Germline values: CDR1 MNHEY, CDR2 SMNVEV (reference sequence). The PCR employed 60 Vbeta primers together with 13 Jbeta primers. Clones were read by immunoSEQ multiplex PCR, and TCRdb kept only the in-frame ones, dropping some. The table includes roughly 130,000 clones, 75% to 85% detected once. The sample comprised PBMCs. This chain connects TRBV27 to TRBJ1-1, with D perhaps TRBD1 (5 bases). The sequence derives from a man aged 25 to 40 in good health and CMV-seronegative. The CDR3 DNA sequence: TGTGCCAGCAGTTTCAGGGAGGGGAACACTGAAGCTTTCTTT. It yields the protein CASSFREGNTEAFF.